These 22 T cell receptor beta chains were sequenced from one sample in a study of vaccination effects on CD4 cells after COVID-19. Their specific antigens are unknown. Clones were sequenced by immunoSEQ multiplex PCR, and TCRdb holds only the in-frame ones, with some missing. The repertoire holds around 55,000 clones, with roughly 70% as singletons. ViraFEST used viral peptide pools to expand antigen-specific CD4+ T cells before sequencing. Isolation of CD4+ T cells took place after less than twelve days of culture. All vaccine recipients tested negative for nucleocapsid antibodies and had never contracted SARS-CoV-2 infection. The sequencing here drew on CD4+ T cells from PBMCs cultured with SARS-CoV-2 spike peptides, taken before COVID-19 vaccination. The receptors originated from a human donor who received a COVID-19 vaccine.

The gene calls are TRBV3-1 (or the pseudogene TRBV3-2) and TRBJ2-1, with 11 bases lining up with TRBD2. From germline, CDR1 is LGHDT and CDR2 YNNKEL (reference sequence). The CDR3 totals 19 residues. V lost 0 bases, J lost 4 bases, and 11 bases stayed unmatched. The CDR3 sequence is CASSQDPLPRTSGYNEQFF. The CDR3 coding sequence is TGTGCCAGCAGCCAAGATCCCCTGCCCCGGACTAGCGGGTACAATGAGCAGTTCTTC.

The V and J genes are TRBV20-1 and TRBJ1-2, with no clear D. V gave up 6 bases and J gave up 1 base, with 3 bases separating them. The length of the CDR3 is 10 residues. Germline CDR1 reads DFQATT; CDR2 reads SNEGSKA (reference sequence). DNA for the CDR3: TGCAGTGCGAGTAACTATGGCTACACCTTC. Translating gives CSASNYGYTF.

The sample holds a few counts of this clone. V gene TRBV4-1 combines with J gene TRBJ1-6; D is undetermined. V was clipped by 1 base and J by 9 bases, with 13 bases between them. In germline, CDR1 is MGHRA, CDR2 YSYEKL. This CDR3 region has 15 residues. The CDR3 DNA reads TGCGCCAGCAGCCAAGCAACGACGACGACTTCACCCCTCCACTTT. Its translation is CASSQATTTTSPLHF.

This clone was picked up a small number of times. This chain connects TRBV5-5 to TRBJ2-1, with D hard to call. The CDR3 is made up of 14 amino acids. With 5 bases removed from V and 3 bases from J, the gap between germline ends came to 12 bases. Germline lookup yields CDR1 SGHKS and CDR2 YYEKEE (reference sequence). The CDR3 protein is CASRPGTLYNEQFF. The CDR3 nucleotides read TGTGCCAGCAGACCAGGTACACTCTACAATGAGCAGTTCTTC.

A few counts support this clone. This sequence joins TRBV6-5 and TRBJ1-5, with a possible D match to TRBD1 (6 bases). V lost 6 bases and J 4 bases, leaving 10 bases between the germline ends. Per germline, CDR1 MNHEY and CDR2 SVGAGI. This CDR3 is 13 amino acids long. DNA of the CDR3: TGTGCCAGCAGCGGACAGCAAAATCAGCCCCAGCATTTT. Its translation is CASSGQQNQPQHF.

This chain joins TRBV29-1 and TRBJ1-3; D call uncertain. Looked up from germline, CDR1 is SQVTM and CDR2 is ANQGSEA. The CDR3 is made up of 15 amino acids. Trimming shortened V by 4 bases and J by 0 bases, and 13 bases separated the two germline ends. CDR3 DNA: TGCAGCGTTGTGAGGACGGGAATCTCTGGAAACACCATATATTTT. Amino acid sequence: CSVVRTGISGNTIYF.

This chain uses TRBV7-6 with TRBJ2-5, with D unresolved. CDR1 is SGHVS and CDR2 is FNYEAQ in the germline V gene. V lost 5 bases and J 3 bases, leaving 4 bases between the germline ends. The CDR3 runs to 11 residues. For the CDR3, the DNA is TGTGCCAGCAGCCTAAAAGAGACCCAGTACTTC. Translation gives CASSLKETQYF. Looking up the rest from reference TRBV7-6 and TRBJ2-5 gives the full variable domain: GAGVSQSPRYKVTKRGQDVALRCDPISGHVSLYWYRQALGQGPEFLTYFNYEAQQDKSGLPNDRFSAERPEGSISTLTIQRTEQRDSAMYRCASSLKETQYFGPGTRLLVL.

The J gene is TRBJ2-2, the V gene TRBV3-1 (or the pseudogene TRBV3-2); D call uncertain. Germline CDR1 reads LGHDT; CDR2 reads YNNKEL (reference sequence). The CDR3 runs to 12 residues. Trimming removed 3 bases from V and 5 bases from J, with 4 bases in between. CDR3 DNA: TGTGCCAGCAGCCAGGGGACCGGGGAGCTGTTTTTT. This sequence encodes CASSQGTGELFF.

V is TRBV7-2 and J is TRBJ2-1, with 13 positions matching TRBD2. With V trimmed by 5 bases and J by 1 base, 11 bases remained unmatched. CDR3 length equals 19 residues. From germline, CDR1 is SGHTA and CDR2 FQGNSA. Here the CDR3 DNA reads TGTGCCAGCAGCCGGACTAGCGGGAGAGCTTGGGATTCCTACAATGAGCAGTTCTTC. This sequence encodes CASSRTSGRAWDSYNEQFF.

The CDR3 DNA is TGTGCCAGCAGCCAAGGAGAGAGGACAGGGAATTACGAGCAGTACTTC. Protein product: CASSQGERTGNYEQYF. This rearrangement joins TRBV3-1 (or the pseudogene TRBV3-2) to TRBJ2-7; 8 bases fit TRBD1. The CDR3 has 16 residues. J gave up 4 bases and V 1 base, and 9 bases lay outside the gene matches. CDR1 and CDR2 from the germline V gene are LGHDT and YNNKEL (reference sequence).

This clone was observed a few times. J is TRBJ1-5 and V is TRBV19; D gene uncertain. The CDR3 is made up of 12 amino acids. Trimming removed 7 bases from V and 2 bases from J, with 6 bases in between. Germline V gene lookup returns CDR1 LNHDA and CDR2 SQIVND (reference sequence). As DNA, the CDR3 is TGTGCCAGTAATTGGGGCAATCAGCCCCAGCATTTT. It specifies CASNWGNQPQHF.

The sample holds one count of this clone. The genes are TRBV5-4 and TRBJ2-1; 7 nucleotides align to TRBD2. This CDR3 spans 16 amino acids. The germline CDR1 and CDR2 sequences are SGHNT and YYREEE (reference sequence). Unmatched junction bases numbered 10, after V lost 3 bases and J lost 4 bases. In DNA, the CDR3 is TGTGCCAGCAGCTCTGGCTTAGCGGGCTCATACAATGAGCAGTTCTTC. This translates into CASSSGLAGSYNEQFF.

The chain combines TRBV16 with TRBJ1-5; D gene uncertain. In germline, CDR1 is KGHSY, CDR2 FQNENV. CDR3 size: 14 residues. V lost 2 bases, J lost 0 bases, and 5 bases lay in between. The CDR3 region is CASSQDVSNQPQHF. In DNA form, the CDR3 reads TGTGCCAGCAGCCAAGACGTTAGCAATCAGCCCCAGCATTTT. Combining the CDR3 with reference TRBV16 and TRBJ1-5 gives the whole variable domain GEEVAQTPKHLVRGEGQKAKLYCAPIKGHSYVFWYQQVLKNEFKFLISFQNENVFDETGMPKERFSAKCLPNSPCSLEIQATKLEDSAVYFCASSQDVSNQPQHFGDGTRLSIL.

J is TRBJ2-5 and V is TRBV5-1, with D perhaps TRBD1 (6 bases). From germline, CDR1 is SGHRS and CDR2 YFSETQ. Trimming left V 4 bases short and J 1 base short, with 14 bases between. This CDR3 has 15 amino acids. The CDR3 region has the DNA TGCGCCAGCAGCCTATCCGACAGGACCCAAGAGACCCAGTACTTC. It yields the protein CASSLSDRTQETQYF.

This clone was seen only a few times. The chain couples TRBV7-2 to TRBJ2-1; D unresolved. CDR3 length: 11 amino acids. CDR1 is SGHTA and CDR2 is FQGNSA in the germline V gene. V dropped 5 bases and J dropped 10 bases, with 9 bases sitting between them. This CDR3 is CASSIRREQFF. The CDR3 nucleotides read TGTGCCAGCAGCATCCGACGCGAGCAGTTCTTC.

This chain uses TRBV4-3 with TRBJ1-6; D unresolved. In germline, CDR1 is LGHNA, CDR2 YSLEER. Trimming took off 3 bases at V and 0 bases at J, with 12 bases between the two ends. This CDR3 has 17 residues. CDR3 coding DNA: TGCGCCAGCAGCCAGGAGGGTTTAAGCTCCTATAATTCACCCCTCCACTTT. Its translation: CASSQEGLSSYNSPLHF.

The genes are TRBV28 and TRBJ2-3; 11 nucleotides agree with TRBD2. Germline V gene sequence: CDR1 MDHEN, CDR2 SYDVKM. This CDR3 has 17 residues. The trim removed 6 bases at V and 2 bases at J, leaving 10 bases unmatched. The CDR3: CASSPRLLAGATDTQYF. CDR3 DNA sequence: TGTGCCAGCAGCCCACGTCTACTAGCGGGAGCCACAGATACGCAGTATTTT.

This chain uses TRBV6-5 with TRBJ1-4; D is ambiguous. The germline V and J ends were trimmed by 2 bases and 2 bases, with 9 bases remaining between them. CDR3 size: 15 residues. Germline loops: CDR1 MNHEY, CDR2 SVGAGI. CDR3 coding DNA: TGTGCCAGCAGTTACACCCTGGGTACTAATGAAAAACTGTTTTTT. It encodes CASSYTLGTNEKLFF.

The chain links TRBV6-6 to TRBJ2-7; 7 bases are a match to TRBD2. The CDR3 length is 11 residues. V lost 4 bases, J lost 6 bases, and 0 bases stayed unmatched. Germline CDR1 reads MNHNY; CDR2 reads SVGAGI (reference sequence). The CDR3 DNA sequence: TGTGCCAGCAGTTCGGGGGGCGAGCAGTACTTC. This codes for CASSSGGEQYF.

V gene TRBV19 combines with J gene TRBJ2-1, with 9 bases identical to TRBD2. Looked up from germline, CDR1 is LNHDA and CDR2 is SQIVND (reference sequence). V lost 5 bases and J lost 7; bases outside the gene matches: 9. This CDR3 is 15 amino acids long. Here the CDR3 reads CASSYSGSLVNEQFF. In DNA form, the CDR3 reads TGTGCCAGTAGTTATAGCGGGAGTTTGGTAAATGAGCAGTTCTTC.

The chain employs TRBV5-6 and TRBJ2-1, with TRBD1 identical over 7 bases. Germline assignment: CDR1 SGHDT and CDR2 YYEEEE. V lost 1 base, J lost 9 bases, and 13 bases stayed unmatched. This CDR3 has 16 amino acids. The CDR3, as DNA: TGTGCCAGCAGCTTGATGGGTAGCAGGGGGTCGAGTGAGCAGTTCTTC. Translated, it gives CASSLMGSRGSSEQFF. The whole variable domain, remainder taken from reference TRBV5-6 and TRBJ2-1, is DAGVTQSPTHLIKTRGQQVTLRCSPKSGHDTVSWYQQALGQGPQFIFQYYEEEERQRGNFPDRFSGHQFPNYSSELNVNALLLGDSALYLCASSLMGSRGSSEQFFGPGTRLTVL.

CDR3 DNA sequence: TGTGCCAGCAGCCCATACCTGGTGCCGGACAGGGGGCAAGGCATATATTTT. Its protein product is CASSPYLVPDRGQGIYF. V is TRBV4-2 and J is TRBJ1-3; 11 nucleotides agree with TRBD1. Trimming at V came to 4 bases and at J to 12 bases, leaving 17 bases not matched to a gene. The CDR3 is 17 amino acids. CDR1 and CDR2 (germline): LGHNA, YNFKEQ.